Listed below are T cell receptor beta chains from one sample, sequenced in a study of blood T cell repertoires in COVID-19. Libraries were prepared by immunoSEQ multiplex PCR; TCRdb keeps only in-frame clonotypes and omits some of them. The sample contains roughly 410,000 clones, more than 70% of which appear only once. Specimen: peripheral blood. These receptors originate from a woman aged 60-70 years with COVID-19, enrolled during active disease. CDR3s include the opening cysteine and the closing phenylalanine or tryptophan. A D gene is named only where the DNA matches it firmly. Expanded clones get a size class; other rows say once, few or many, or leave the size out.

CDR3nt	CDR3aa	abundance	d_gene	v_gene	j_gene
TGCAGCACCCGCCAGGCACATACTAACTATGGCTACACCTTC	CSTRQAHTNYGYTF	-	-	TRBV29-1	TRBJ1-2
TGTGCCAGCTCACCTTCTGCAGGGTGGAATGAAAAACTGTTTTTT	CASSPSAGWNEKLFF	-	-	TRBV18	TRBJ1-4
TGTGCCAGCAGCTTGACAGGGTCAGATACGCAGTATTTT	CASSLTGSDTQYF	-	-	TRBV5-8	TRBJ2-3
TGTGCCAGCAGCTCCGGGACAGGGGGCCGCGAGCAGTACTTC	CASSSGTGGREQYF	-	TRBD1	TRBV7-9	TRBJ2-7
TGTGCCAGTAGTAGACAGGGATCAGCTAACTATGGCTACACCTTC	CASSRQGSANYGYTF	once	TRBD1	TRBV19	TRBJ1-2
TGTGCCTGGAGTTCGACAGGGACGACCGGGGAGCTGTTTTTT	CAWSSTGTTGELFF	-	TRBD1	TRBV30	TRBJ2-2
TGTGCCAGCAGCTTAGCGGGGGGGCAAAATGAGCAGTTCTTC	CASSLAGGQNEQFF	once	TRBD2	TRBV7-3	TRBJ2-1
TGTGCCAGCAGTAAGGACAGGGGGCGAACTGAAGCTTTCTTT	CASSKDRGRTEAFF	-	TRBD1	TRBV6-5	TRBJ1-1
TGTGCCAGCAGCTTTGGACAGAACACTGAAGCTTTCTTT	CASSFGQNTEAFF	-	-	TRBV5-5	TRBJ1-1
TGTGCCAGCAGCTTGGCCGGTGGGGCCGGTCAGCCCCAGCATTTT	CASSLAGGAGQPQHF	few	-	TRBV5-6	TRBJ1-5
TGTGCCAGCTCACCCACTTCTAGTACAAGGGAGACCCAGTACTTC	CASSPTSSTRETQYF	-	-	TRBV18	TRBJ2-5
TGTGCCAGCAGCTTAATTCCGGGGGGCTCTTTTCCCAGTGAGCAGTTCTTC	CASSLIPGGSFPSEQFF	many	-	TRBV7-3	TRBJ2-1
TGTGCCAGCAGCCTAGCGGGGGGTACCGGGGAGCTGTTTTTT	CASSLAGGTGELFF	-	TRBD2	TRBV25-1	TRBJ2-2
TGCGCCAGCAGCTCCGTTTTAGATACGCAGTATTTT	CASSSVLDTQYF	-	-	TRBV5-1	TRBJ2-3
TGTGCCAGCAGTGACAGGGGACGGGAAAAACTGTTTTTT	CASSDRGREKLFF	-	-	TRBV25-1	TRBJ1-4
TGTGCCAGCAGCAACGCCCCAAACCGAGTCCAAGAGACCCAGTACTTC	CASSNAPNRVQETQYF	-	-	TRBV21-1	TRBJ2-5
TGTGCCAGCAGTTACTTTGGACAGGGTATGAATCAGCCCCAGCATTTT	CASSYFGQGMNQPQHF	-	TRBD1	TRBV6-2/TRBV6-3	TRBJ1-5
TGTGCCAGCAGCTTCATGCAGGGTCCCCTGAACACTGAAGCTTTCTTT	CASSFMQGPLNTEAFF	-	-	TRBV5-5	TRBJ1-1
TGTGCCAGCAGCTTATCCAGGGTGGGCGAGCAGTACTTC	CASSLSRVGEQYF	-	-	TRBV11-2	TRBJ2-7
TGTGCCAGCCAGGACCGGGGGGCTAGCACAGATACGCAGTATTTT	CASQDRGASTDTQYF	-	-	TRBV3-1/TRBV3-2	TRBJ2-3
TGTGCCAGCAGTTACTTGGGACAGGGGAACAATGAGCAGTTCTTC	CASSYLGQGNNEQFF	-	TRBD1	TRBV6-6	TRBJ2-1
TGTGCCAGCAGCTCCTCGACAGATTTGAACACTGAAGCTTTCTTT	CASSSSTDLNTEAFF	-	-	TRBV7-8	TRBJ1-1
TGCAGTGCTAGTCCCCTCCCGGGACAGGGGAGTTCCTACAATGAGCAGTTCTTC	CSASPLPGQGSSYNEQFF	few	TRBD1	TRBV20-1	TRBJ2-1
TGTGCCAGCAGCCGCTGGGCGGGGGGCAGTAATTCACCCCTCCACTTT	CASSRWAGGSNSPLHF	-	-	TRBV11-2	TRBJ1-6
TGTGCCAGCAGCCGACTAGCGGGGGATGGTACAGATACGCAGTATTTT	CASSRLAGDGTDTQYF	-	TRBD2	TRBV9	TRBJ2-3
TGTGCCACCAGGATGTCCGGGACAGTTGAGCAGTTCTTC	CATRMSGTVEQFF	-	TRBD1	TRBV24-1	TRBJ2-1
TGTGCCAGCTCACCACAGGGAGTGGTTTTCGGAAACACCATATATTTT	CASSPQGVVFGNTIYF	-	-	TRBV18	TRBJ1-3
TGTGCCAGTTCCTCCGGGACACCTTCGGCATATGAAGCTTTCTTT	CASSSGTPSAYEAFF	-	-	TRBV6-5	TRBJ1-1
TGTGCCAGCAGCTTACGGCCAGGGGGGGAAAAACTGTTTTTT	CASSLRPGGEKLFF	-	TRBD1	TRBV7-2	TRBJ1-4
TGTGCCAGCGCGACGACACACTCTGGAAACACCATATATTTT	CASATTHSGNTIYF	-	-	TRBV9	TRBJ1-3
TGTGCCAGCAGTATGGACAACTACAATCGCTACACCTTC	CASSMDNYNRYTF	-	-	TRBV2	TRBJ1-2
TGTGCCAGCAGTTACGATGGACAGGGCAATCAGCCCCAGCATTTT	CASSYDGQGNQPQHF	many	TRBD1	TRBV6-2/TRBV6-3	TRBJ1-5
TGTGCCAGCAGCGTATCTGGGCTAGCGGGGGGTAGAACAGATACGCAGTATTTT	CASSVSGLAGGRTDTQYF	-	TRBD2	TRBV9	TRBJ2-3
TGTGCCAGCACCGTCCGGGGGATCGAGCAGCCCCAGCATTTT	CASTVRGIEQPQHF	few	-	TRBV3-1/TRBV3-2	TRBJ1-5
TGTGCCAGCAGTCCCCGAGGGAACACTGAAGCTTTCTTT	CASSPRGNTEAFF	-	-	TRBV6-5	TRBJ1-1
TGTGCCAGCAGCAAGGGGTACGGAAACACCATATATTTT	CASSKGYGNTIYF	few	-	TRBV5-6	TRBJ1-3
TGTGCCAGCAGCCAAGGACTGACGAACACTGAAGCTTTCTTT	CASSQGLTNTEAFF	few	-	TRBV3-1/TRBV3-2	TRBJ1-1
TGCGCCAGCAGCTTGTTCAAGGACACCTATGGCTACACCTTC	CASSLFKDTYGYTF	few	-	TRBV5-1	TRBJ1-2
TGTGCCAGCAGCCAAGATCAGGGGGCGGATGGCTACACCTTC	CASSQDQGADGYTF	-	TRBD1	TRBV3-1/TRBV3-2	TRBJ1-2
TGTGCCAGCAGCCCCGCGGGGACCCGCTACACCTTC	CASSPAGTRYTF	few	-	TRBV4-2	TRBJ1-2
TGTGCAAGTCGCTTAGAAGGGAAGGAGGTCCCAGGTTATGAAAAACTGTTTTTT	CASRLEGKEVPGYEKLFF	once	-	TRBV12-2	TRBJ1-4
TGTGCCAGCAGCCGACTACCCTCGGATACGCAGTATTTT	CASSRLPSDTQYF	once	-	TRBV3-1/TRBV3-2	TRBJ2-3
TGCGCCAGCAGCCGTCAGGGGGCGCCGGATGGCTACACCTTC	CASSRQGAPDGYTF	-	TRBD1	TRBV5-1	TRBJ1-2
TGTGCCAGCGGCTTCAGCGGGGTCTACGAGCAGTACTTC	CASGFSGVYEQYF	once	TRBD2	TRBV7-9	TRBJ2-7
TGTGCTAGTGGGTATGGACAGGGGGCATTTTATGGCTACACCTTC	CASGYGQGAFYGYTF	-	TRBD1	TRBV12-5	TRBJ1-2
TGTGCCAGCAGTTACATAGTGGACACTGAAGCTTTCTTT	CASSYIVDTEAFF	few	-	TRBV6-2/TRBV6-3	TRBJ1-1
TGTGCCAGCAGCCAAGATGGGACTAGCTCCACAGATACGCAGTATTTT	CASSQDGTSSTDTQYF	-	TRBD2	TRBV3-1/TRBV3-2	TRBJ2-3
TGTGCCATCAGCGAAGGGACTAGTGGCTACGAGCAGTACTTC	CAISEGTSGYEQYF	many	TRBD2	TRBV10-3	TRBJ2-7
TGCGCCAGCAGCTTGACGACAGGGGTCGGCTATGGCTACACCTTC	CASSLTTGVGYGYTF	-	TRBD1	TRBV5-1	TRBJ1-2
TGTGCCAGCAGTGAGCAGGGTGCAACTAATGAAAAACTGTTTTTT	CASSEQGATNEKLFF	-	-	TRBV25-1	TRBJ1-4
TGTGCCAGCAGCTTAAGATACGCCACAGGGGAAAGACTTGAAGCTTTCTTT	CASSLRYATGERLEAFF	few	TRBD1	TRBV7-2	TRBJ1-1
TGTGCCAGCAGTTTATCGGGAGCAGATGGCTACACCTTC	CASSLSGADGYTF	-	-	TRBV28	TRBJ1-2
TGCGCCAGCAGCCAAGGACACACAACTAATGAAAAACTGTTTTTT	CASSQGHTTNEKLFF	-	-	TRBV4-1	TRBJ1-4
TGTGCCAGCACTTCGGCCTACGAGCAGTACTTC	CASTSAYEQYF	-	-	TRBV6-5	TRBJ2-7
TGTGCCAGCAGTTTCGACAGGAACACTGAAGCTTTCTTT	CASSFDRNTEAFF	-	-	TRBV12-3/TRBV12-4	TRBJ1-1
TGTGCCAGTAGTACGGGACAAACAAACACTGAAGCTTTCTTT	CASSTGQTNTEAFF	-	-	TRBV19	TRBJ1-1